The 20 T cell receptor beta chains below come from one sample, sequenced in a study of T-cell reconstitution after alpha-beta-depleted transplantation in children. The library targeted TCRbeta and was prepared with unique molecular identifiers. Each CDR3 protein gets one entry after TCRdb re-called the PCR reads with MiXCR. The repertoire holds about a million distinct CDR3 sequences, with about 30% as singletons. The sequencing here drew on PBMCs, mostly from graft donor cells, taken 360 days after TCRalphabeta/CD19-depleted stem cell transplant. Every receptor here comes from a boy under three years old who had a stem cell transplant for SCID, so the T cells may come from the graft donor.

This clonotype came up many times. One junction end does not reproduce the germline sequence, and a read error may be involved. This sequence joins TRBV5-1 and TRBJ2-3, with D uncertain. Germline-derived CDR1 and CDR2 are SGHRS and YFSETQ. CDR3 length: 12 residues. CDR3 bases: TGTGCCAGCAGCTTTGGCGCAGATACGCAGTATTTT. Encoded protein: CASSFGADTQYF.

This clonotype has a count of ten or more. The chain carries TRBV7-3 and TRBJ2-5, with D perhaps assigned TRBD1 or TRBD2 (5 bases each). The ends were cut back, 1 base at V and 4 bases at J, with 13 bases in the middle. Germline CDR1 is SGHTA and CDR2 is FQGTGA. CDR3 size: 15 residues. DNA of the CDR3: TGTGCCAGCAGCTTAATTGGGGGAACGAGAGAGACCCAGTACTTC. Amino acids: CASSLIGGTRETQYF.

V and J are TRBV12-3 or TRBV12-4 and TRBJ2-3; D remains ambiguous. V shed 7 bases and J shed 6 bases, with 11 bases lying between them. This CDR3 has 12 residues. As DNA, the CDR3 is TGTGCCAGCACCCTCCAGCCGGATACGCAGTATTTT. Protein product: CASTLQPDTQYF.

This clonotype has more than one count but fewer than ten. CDR3 DNA sequence: TGTGCCAGCAGCCGGAGTGCGGTAGCCACAGATACGCAGTATTTT. Translated: CASSRSAVATDTQYF. This sequence joins TRBV3-1 and TRBJ2-3; D not resolved. Trimming shortened V by 4 bases and J by 2 bases, and 13 bases separated the two germline ends. The length of the CDR3 is 15 residues. In germline, CDR1 is LGHDT, CDR2 YNNKEL (reference sequence).

This clonotype has only a few counts. The DNA is left out, because the CDR3 cannot be placed on it with certainty; the CDR3 is given as TCRdb lists it. This rearrangement joins TRBV12-3 or TRBV12-4 to TRBJ1-2; TRBD1, the table's D call, was not compared with the DNA. The CDR3 is 14 amino acids in total, end residues counted. This CDR3 is CASSSSTGTYGYTF.

The sample holds a few counts of this clonotype. V and J are TRBV15 and TRBJ1-1, with D unclear. Looked up from germline, CDR1 is LNHNV and CDR2 is YYDKDF (reference sequence). This CDR3 has 13 residues. Trimming took off 5 bases at V and 3 bases at J, with 10 bases between the two ends. CDR3 DNA: TGTGCCACCAGCGGTGACCCGTACACTGAAGCTTTCTTT. Translated: CATSGDPYTEAFF. Using reference TRBV15 and TRBJ1-1 for the parts outside the CDR3, the full variable domain is DAMVIQNPRYQVTQFGKPVTLSCSQTLNHNVMYWYQQKSSQAPKLLFHYYDKDFNNEADTPDNFQSRRPNTSFCFLDIRSPGLGDTAMYLCATSGDPYTEAFFGQGTRLTVV.

This sequence joins TRBV20-1 and TRBJ1-4; possibly TRBD1 for D (5 bases). The V gene lost 5 bases and the J gene lost 7 bases, with 11 bases spanning the gap. CDR1 is DFQATT, CDR2 SNEGSKA, per germline (reference sequence). The CDR3 is made up of 12 amino acids. CDR3 loop: CSALGEGEKLFF. The CDR3 region has the DNA TGCAGTGCTTTGGGGGAGGGTGAAAAACTGTTTTTT.

This chain connects TRBV20-1 to TRBJ2-5, with TRBD1 matching 9 bases. Germline CDR1 DFQATT, CDR2 SNEGSKA (reference sequence). The length of the CDR3 is 13 residues. The trim removed 3 bases at V and 5 bases at J, leaving 4 bases unmatched. As DNA, the CDR3 is TGCAGTGCTAGGGGACAGGGTGTCGAGACCCAGTACTTC. Its protein product is CSARGQGVETQYF.

This clonotype was seen only a few times. The chain links TRBV15 to TRBJ1-3, with unresolved D. Germline CDR1 is LNHNV and CDR2 is YYDKDF (reference sequence). The ends were cut back, 4 bases at V and 2 bases at J, with 6 bases in the middle. The CDR3 is 13 residues long. The CDR3 bases are TGTGCCACCAGCAAGGGAACTGGAAACACCATATATTTT. This sequence encodes CATSKGTGNTIYF.

The chain couples TRBV18 to TRBJ1-5; D not certain. This CDR3 region has 14 residues. V was shortened by 2 bases and J by 0 bases, with 5 bases between the two germline ends. Germline lookup yields CDR1 KGHSH and CDR2 LQKENI. The CDR3 here is CASSPAHSNQPQHF. CDR3 in DNA: TGTGCCAGCTCACCAGCCCATAGCAATCAGCCCCAGCATTTT.

This clonotype turned up a few times. This CDR3 reads CASKTRGRGGLVEQFF. In DNA, the CDR3 is TGTGCCAGCAAAACTAGAGGGAGGGGGGGCCTGGTTGAGCAGTTCTTC. This rearrangement joins TRBV12-3 or TRBV12-4 to TRBJ2-1, with D maybe TRBD2 (7 bases). Trimming cost V 7 bases and J 9 bases, with 25 bases left between them. The CDR3 is 16 residues long.

The J gene is TRBJ2-7, the V gene TRBV7-2, with a possible D match to TRBD2 (7 bases). Trimming cost V 2 bases and J 7 bases, with 18 bases left between them. The CDR3 length is 15 residues. CDR1 is SGHTA, CDR2 FQGNSA, per germline. CDR3 region: CASSLHAGAFWEQYF. CDR3 DNA sequence: TGTGCCAGCAGCTTACACGCGGGGGCCTTCTGGGAGCAGTACTTC.

The chain combines TRBV5-5 with TRBJ1-1; TRBD1 might be the D (5 bases). The CDR3 extends over 13 amino acids. V was pared by 4 bases and J by 5 bases, with 12 bases between. From germline, CDR1 is SGHKS and CDR2 YYEKEE (reference sequence). The CDR3 coding sequence is TGTGCCAGCAGCGAGGACATTCAGACTGAAGCTTTCTTT. It yields the protein CASSEDIQTEAFF.

V gene TRBV9 combines with J gene TRBJ1-2, with 7 positions matching TRBD1. The CDR3 extends over 13 amino acids. J was trimmed by 5 bases and V by 4 bases; bases with no gene match: 5. The germline CDR1 and CDR2 sequences are SGDLS and YYNGEE. The CDR3 region is CASSYGQAYGYTF. Here the CDR3 DNA reads TGTGCCAGCAGCTACGGACAGGCGTATGGCTACACCTTC.

V is TRBV5-1 and J is TRBJ1-1; 8 bases line up with TRBD1. CDR3 length equals 16 residues. The ends lost 4 bases at V and 2 bases at J; junction bases unmatched: 10. Germline values: CDR1 SGHRS, CDR2 YFSETQ. CDR3 sequence reads: CASSPGQARHNTEAFF. In nucleotides, the CDR3 is TGCGCCAGCAGCCCGGGACAGGCCCGGCATAACACTGAAGCTTTCTTT.

The rearrangement links TRBV5-1 to TRBJ1-6; D is ambiguous. V lost 5 bases and J 4 bases, leaving 10 bases between the germline ends. The V gene's germline CDR1 is SGHRS and CDR2 YFSETQ. The CDR3 contains 14 residues. In DNA, the CDR3 is TGCGCCAGCAGGTGGAATGCTTATAATTCACCCCTCCACTTT. Encoded protein: CASRWNAYNSPLHF. Together with reference TRBV5-1 and TRBJ1-6, the CDR3 gives the full variable domain: KAGVTQTPRYLIKTRGQQVTLSCSPISGHRSVSWYQQTPGQGLQFLFEYFSETQRNKGNFPGRFSGRQFSNSRSEMNVSTLELGDSALYLCASRWNAYNSPLHFGNGTRLTVT.

The chain combines TRBV4-1 with TRBJ2-7; D may be TRBD2 (5 bases). CDR1 is MGHRA and CDR2 is YSYEKL in the germline V gene. The CDR3 loop spans 14 amino acids. With 5 bases removed from V and 7 bases from J, the gap between germline ends came to 18 bases. The CDR3 here is CASSSPQRRWEQYF. The CDR3 DNA follows: TGCGCCAGCAGCTCTCCCCAGCGGAGGTGGGAGCAGTACTTC.

This clonotype was recorded a few times. This chain joins TRBV20-1 and TRBJ1-1; D is unclear. V was trimmed by 2 bases and J by 5 bases, leaving 9 bases between them. Germline CDR1 and CDR2: DFQATT and SNEGSKA (reference sequence). The CDR3 loop spans 12 amino acids. The CDR3 DNA follows: TGCAGTGCTAGAATCTCCGGGACTGAAGCTTTCTTT. It encodes CSARISGTEAFF.

The gene calls are TRBV28 and TRBJ2-5; TRBD2 might be the D (7 bases). V dropped 6 bases and J dropped 5 bases, with 13 bases sitting between them. The V gene's germline CDR1 is MDHEN and CDR2 SYDVKM. The CDR3 covers 13 residues. CDR3 amino acids: CASRKGGRETQYF. DNA for the CDR3: TGTGCCAGCAGAAAGGGGGGGCGGGAGACCCAGTACTTC. Combining the CDR3 with reference TRBV28 and TRBJ2-5 gives the whole variable domain DVKVTQSSRYLVKRTGEKVFLECVQDMDHENMFWYRQDPGLGLRLIYFSYDVKMKEKGDIPEGYSVSREKKERFSLILESASTNQTSMYLCASRKGGRETQYFGPGTRLLVL.

This clonotype was counted a few times. The chain joins TRBV6-5 to TRBJ1-3; D remains ambiguous. The CDR3 spans 12 residues. Germline CDR1 is MNHEY and CDR2 is SVGAGI. Trimming shortened V by 5 bases and J by 4 bases, and 6 bases separated the two germline ends. Here the CDR3 DNA reads TGTGCCAGCAGTCAACAGGGAAACACCATATATTTT. It specifies CASSQQGNTIYF.